The 20 T cell receptor beta chains below come from one sample, sequenced in a study of blood T cell repertoires in COVID-19. The table came from immunoSEQ multiplex PCR; TCRdb's copy has only in-frame clones and leaves some out. The data show 60,000 to 65,000 clones, with around 80% seen just once and 4% to 5.5% held by the top ten. Specimen: peripheral blood. These receptors were collected from a human donor in a cohort sampled during active COVID-19.

This clone was seen just once. V is TRBV2 and J is TRBJ2-1; the D is unclear. The length of the CDR3 is 12 residues. The V gene lost 6 bases and the J gene lost 4 bases, with 7 bases spanning the gap. CDR1 SNHLY and CDR2 FYNNEI come from the germline V gene. The chain's CDR3 is CASRLRYNEQFF. CDR3 DNA: TGTGCCAGCAGGCTGCGGTACAATGAGCAGTTCTTC.

The chain combines TRBV18 with TRBJ1-5; D ambiguous. Per germline, CDR1 KGHSH and CDR2 LQKENI. This CDR3 is built from 13 residues. Trimming removed 3 bases at V and 2 bases at J, with 5 bases between. This chain's CDR3 is CASSPSGNQPQHF. CDR3 nucleotides: TGTGCCAGCTCACCGAGTGGCAATCAGCCCCAGCATTTT.

The chain joins TRBV5-4 to TRBJ1-2, with D maybe TRBD1 (6 bases). Looked up from germline, CDR1 is SGHNT and CDR2 is YYREEE (reference sequence). The CDR3 is made up of 15 amino acids. The V gene lost 5 bases and the J gene lost 5 bases, with 19 bases spanning the gap. The CDR3 is CASRASGTTFYGYTF. In nucleotides, the CDR3 is TGTGCCAGCAGGGCATCCGGGACAACGTTTTATGGCTACACCTTC.

This rearrangement joins TRBV9 to TRBJ2-1; 14 bases agree with TRBD2. V gave up 4 bases and J gave up 2 bases; unmatched junction bases: 14. Germline loops: CDR1 SGDLS, CDR2 YYNGEE. CDR3 length: 20 residues. CDR3 DNA sequence: TGTGCCAGCAGCCCGCGAGGCTCCCGGGGACTAGCGGGGGCCTACAATGAGCAGTTCTTC. Translated, it gives CASSPRGSRGLAGAYNEQFF.

The chain couples TRBV4-1 to TRBJ1-3; 7 bases are a match to TRBD1. The CDR3 is 15 amino acids. The junction had 6 bases not matched to a gene; V was cut back by 4 bases and J by 3 bases. Germline values: CDR1 MGHRA, CDR2 YSYEKL. Written as DNA, the CDR3 is TGCGCCAGCAGCCGCGAAGGGACAGATGGAAACACCATATATTTT. Amino acids: CASSREGTDGNTIYF.

The chain combines TRBV7-6 with TRBJ2-3, with 8 positions matching TRBD1. This CDR3 has 15 amino acids. CDR1 and CDR2 (germline): SGHVS, FNYEAQ. With 1 base clipped from V and 7 bases from J, the junction kept 7 bases outside the gene matches. CDR3 in amino acids: CASSLEGQGANTQYF. For the CDR3, the DNA is TGTGCCAGCAGCTTAGAGGGGCAGGGGGCAAATACGCAGTATTTT.

This clone appeared once. This sequence joins TRBV3-1 (or the pseudogene TRBV3-2) and TRBJ1-5, with 8 bases lining up with TRBD1. Germline V gives CDR1 LGHDT, CDR2 YNNKEL (reference sequence). The CDR3 extends over 16 amino acids. The V segment lost 1 base and the J segment 4 bases; nucleotides outside the gene matches: 6. DNA of the CDR3: TGTGCCAGCAGCCAAGGCCAGGGGGCTGGAAATCAGCCCCAGCATTTT. This codes for CASSQGQGAGNQPQHF.

This clone was observed a single time. This sequence joins TRBV6-5 and TRBJ2-5; 8 bases are shared with TRBD2. There are 15 residues in the CDR3. V trimming: 8 bases; J trimming: 2 bases; junction bases outside the gene matches: 10. Germline CDR1 reads MNHEY; CDR2 reads SVGAGI. The DNA for the CDR3 is TGTGCCAGCCGAAGGTCTAGCGGGTCGCAAGAGACCCAGTACTTC. This codes for CASRRSSGSQETQYF.

The J gene is TRBJ2-3, the V gene TRBV3-1 (or the pseudogene TRBV3-2); no firm D call. The CDR3 spans 12 residues. Trimming took off 3 bases at V and 2 bases at J, with 3 bases between the two ends. CDR1 LGHDT and CDR2 YNNKEL come from the germline V gene (reference sequence). CDR3 DNA: TGTGCCAGCAGCCACCTCACAGATACGCAGTATTTT. Its protein product is CASSHLTDTQYF.

This clone was detected a few times. The genes are TRBV27 and TRBJ2-1; tentative D call: TRBD2 (7 bases). CDR3 length equals 13 residues. Germline V lookup: CDR1 MNHEY, CDR2 SMNVEV (reference sequence). The V and J ends lost 7 bases and 8 bases respectively, with 15 bases between them. As DNA, the CDR3 is TGTGCCAGCAAGGGGGACTATCTCGATGAGCAGTTCTTC. Amino acids: CASKGDYLDEQFF.

This clone was counted a few times. The chain combines TRBV6-5 with TRBJ1-3, with 7 bases that match TRBD1. V lost 2 bases and J lost 0; bases outside the gene matches: 4. The V gene's germline CDR1 is MNHEY and CDR2 SVGAGI. The CDR3 sequence is 16 residues long. CDR3 amino acids: CASSYADRISGNTIYF. The DNA of the CDR3 is TGTGCCAGCAGTTACGCGGACAGGATCTCTGGAAACACCATATATTTT.

The V call is TRBV18, the J call TRBJ2-3; TRBD2 agrees at 12 bases. The V segment lost 2 bases and the J segment 5 bases; nucleotides outside the gene matches: 8. The CDR3 is made up of 17 amino acids. CDR1 KGHSH and CDR2 LQKENI come from the germline V gene. The CDR3 nucleotides are TGTGCCAGCTCACCAAGACTAGCGGGGGCACTCGTAGATACGCAGTATTTT. Protein product: CASSPRLAGALVDTQYF. The full variable domain, rest sourced from reference TRBV18 and TRBJ2-3, is NAGVMQNPRHLVRRRGQEARLRCSPMKGHSHVYWYRQLPEEGLKFMVYLQKENIIDESGMPKERFSAEFPKEGPSILRIQQVVRGDSAAYFCASSPRLAGALVDTQYFGPGTRLTVL.

V and J are TRBV11-2 and TRBJ2-5; 7 bases map to TRBD1. Germline CDR1 is SGHAT and CDR2 is FQNNGV. Trimming cost V 5 bases and J 5 bases; bases outside gene matches: 17. This CDR3 region has 17 residues. This chain's CDR3 is CASSGTSLLGGRETQYF. The CDR3 DNA sequence: TGTGCCAGCAGCGGCACCTCGTTACTAGGGGGCCGGGAGACCCAGTACTTC.

The chain links TRBV24-1 to TRBJ2-3, with a tentative D call TRBD2 (7 bases). Trimming took off 5 bases at V and 4 bases at J, with 15 bases between the two ends. The CDR3 sequence is 15 residues long. CDR1 KGHDR and CDR2 SFDVKD come from the germline V gene. The DNA for the CDR3 is TGTGCCACCAGTGCACATGGGGGGGCCTCAGATACGCAGTATTTT. Translated, it gives CATSAHGGASDTQYF.

This clone was detected only a few times. The J gene is TRBJ1-6, the V gene TRBV30, with D hard to call. This CDR3 contains 17 residues. V lost 2 bases to trimming and J lost 7 bases, with 21 bases between them. Germline V CDR1 and CDR2: GTSNPN, SVGIG (reference sequence). The CDR3 here is CAWSRLGAHIWNSPLHF. In DNA form, the CDR3 reads TGTGCCTGGAGTCGGCTAGGAGCGCATATATGGAATTCACCCCTCCACTTT.

The chain carries TRBV9 and TRBJ1-1; 7 nucleotides line up with TRBD1. The CDR3 spans 14 residues. CDR1 is SGDLS, CDR2 YYNGEE, per germline. Trimming took 0 bases from V and 4 from J; bases not matched to a gene: 3. For the CDR3, the DNA is TGTGCCAGCAGCGTAGTCCCAGGGGGCACTGAAGCTTTCTTT. This translates into CASSVVPGGTEAFF.

This sequence joins TRBV2 and TRBJ1-6; 8 positions match TRBD1. J was trimmed by 7 bases and V by 6 bases; bases with no gene match: 5. The germline gives CDR1 SNHLY, CDR2 FYNNEI. The CDR3 sequence is 14 residues long. The CDR3 loop is CASSWDRTNSPLHF. As DNA, the CDR3 is TGTGCCAGCAGCTGGGACAGGACGAATTCACCCCTCCACTTT.

This clone has a single count. Written as DNA, the CDR3 is TGTGCCAGCACCAGCAGGGGGCGCGTCTATGGCTACACCTTC. Its translation: CASTSRGRVYGYTF. The rearrangement uses TRBV5-6 and TRBJ1-2; TRBD1 matches at 8 bases. CDR1 is SGHDT and CDR2 is YYEEEE in the germline V gene. V gave up 6 bases and J gave up 4 bases; unmatched junction bases: 8. CDR3 length: 14 amino acids. The full variable domain, rest sourced from reference TRBV5-6 and TRBJ1-2, is DAGVTQSPTHLIKTRGQQVTLRCSPKSGHDTVSWYQQALGQGPQFIFQYYEEEERQRGNFPDRFSGHQFPNYSSELNVNALLLGDSALYLCASTSRGRVYGYTFGSGTRLTVV.

The chain joins TRBV9 to TRBJ2-5; 8 nucleotides match TRBD2. From germline, CDR1 is SGDLS and CDR2 YYNGEE. The J segment lost 4 bases and the V segment lost 3 bases, leaving 5 bases of the junction unmatched. The CDR3 has 14 amino acids. This CDR3 is CASSGLAGRETQYF. The CDR3 nucleotides are TGTGCCAGCAGCGGATTAGCGGGGAGAGAGACCCAGTACTTC.

The gene calls are TRBV6-5 and TRBJ1-3; no definite D call. The germline CDR1 and CDR2 sequences are MNHEY and SVGAGI. The CDR3 sequence is 15 residues long. V lost 0 bases to trimming and J lost 3 bases, with 9 bases between them. The CDR3 loop reads CASSYSSRGGNTIYF. CDR3 coding DNA: TGTGCCAGCAGTTACTCCTCCAGAGGTGGAAACACCATATATTTT.